Listed below are T cell receptor beta chains from one sample, sequenced in a study of cytomegalovirus exposure and HLA in healthy donors. This table comes from immunoSEQ multiplex PCR, and its TCRdb copy is limited to in-frame clones, with some not included. This table has 70,000 to 85,000 clones, about two thirds appearing once. The sample comprised PBMCs. These receptors all stem from a man aged 30 to 39 in good health and CMV-seropositive. The CDR3 runs from the conserved cysteine through the conserved F or W. The order of the fields is clone size, CDR3 length, D gene, V gene, J gene, CDR3 DNA, CDR3 protein. D genes are given only for firm matches. The size field is filled for only some rows; it gives once, few, many or a size class.

few	13	NA	TRBV4-3	TRBJ2-1	TGCGCCAGCAGCCAAGATCTTGGGCGTGAGCAGTTCTTC	CASSQDLGREQFF
NA	13	NA	TRBV11-2	TRBJ2-3	TGTGCCAGCAGCCAGACTACCACAGATACGCAGTATTTT	CASSQTTTDTQYF
NA	17	TRBD2	TRBV18	TRBJ2-7	TGTGCCAGCTCACCCCATCCAGGGAGGGCTCCCCACTACGAGCAGTACTTC	CASSPHPGRAPHYEQYF
NA	16	TRBD1	TRBV9	TRBJ2-7	TGTGCCAGCAGCGTAGGGGACAGCTTTAGCTCCTACGAGCAGTACTTC	CASSVGDSFSSYEQYF
NA	12	NA	TRBV2	TRBJ1-1	TGTGCCAGCGTCCCCGCGTCACCTGAAGCTTTCTTT	CASVPASPEAFF
NA	14	NA	TRBV9	TRBJ1-5	TGTGCCAGCAGCGTGGCGGGGGCTGGTCAGCCCCAGCATTTT	CASSVAGAGQPQHF
NA	15	NA	TRBV2	TRBJ1-6	TGTGCCAGCAGTGAGTTGGTGCAGACAAATTCACCCCTCCACTTT	CASSELVQTNSPLHF
once	16	TRBD1	TRBV10-3	TRBJ1-5	TGTGCCATCAGTGATTCGGGGGACAGGGCCAATCAGCCCCAGCATTTT	CAISDSGDRANQPQHF
once	14	NA	TRBV29-1	TRBJ2-1	TGCAGCGTTGCATTTGCGCTCTCCTACAATGAGCAGTTCTTC	CSVAFALSYNEQFF
NA	13	TRBD1	TRBV5-6	TRBJ1-4	TGTGCCAGCCACGGGACAGGGGAAAAAAAACTGTTTTTT	CASHGTGEKKLFF
NA	13	NA	TRBV27	TRBJ1-4	TGTGCCAGTTCGGGGTACCCTAATGAAAAACTGTTTTTT	CASSGYPNEKLFF
NA	16	TRBD2	TRBV19	TRBJ2-5	TGTGCCAGTAGTCGGGCTAGCGGGGGGACCCGAGAGACCCAGTACTTC	CASSRASGGTRETQYF
NA	13	NA	TRBV18	TRBJ2-5	TGTGCCAGCTCACCCGCCAGCGTTGAGACCCAGTACTTC	CASSPASVETQYF
few	16	TRBD2	TRBV27	TRBJ2-3	TGTGCCAGCATGTGGTTAGCGGGGGGCGGTTTGGATACGCAGTATTTT	CASMWLAGGGLDTQYF
NA	15	TRBD1	TRBV10-2	TRBJ2-7	TGCGCCAGCAGTGAACCGGGACAGGGAGCCTACGAGCAGTACTTC	CASSEPGQGAYEQYF
few	15	TRBD1	TRBV7-2	TRBJ2-2	TGTGCCAGCAAGGGACAGGGGGGGAACACCGGGGAGCTGTTTTTT	CASKGQGGNTGELFF
many	14	NA	TRBV25-1	TRBJ2-1	TGTGCCAGCAGTGACGGGAGTTCGGGGAATGAGCAGTTCTTC	CASSDGSSGNEQFF
NA	15	TRBD2	TRBV5-1	TRBJ2-5	TGCGCCAGCAGCCTAGCGGGAGGGCCCTCGGAGACCCAGTACTTC	CASSLAGGPSETQYF
few	15	NA	TRBV7-6	TRBJ2-1	TGTGCCAGCAGCTTGGGCCCCAGCTCCTACAATGAGCAGTTCTTC	CASSLGPSSYNEQFF
NA	12	NA	TRBV4-1	TRBJ2-7	TGCGCCAGCAGGCACACCAGGGGCGAGCAGTACTTC	CASRHTRGEQYF
NA	16	NA	TRBV25-1	TRBJ2-1	TGTGCCAGCAAGGGAGTCGCATCAGCCTGGGGCAATGAGCAGTTCTTC	CASKGVASAWGNEQFF
NA	17	TRBD1	TRBV28	TRBJ2-5	TGTGCCAGCAGCTTAGGGACAGGGGCTTTCTCCCAAGAGACCCAGTACTTC	CASSLGTGAFSQETQYF
NA	17	TRBD1	TRBV7-2	TRBJ2-7	TGTGCCAGCAGCTTAGTGGGGGCGACAGGGGGGGCCTACGAGCAGTACTTC	CASSLVGATGGAYEQYF
NA	13	NA	TRBV2	TRBJ1-6	TGTGCCAGCAGTGAGGAGAATAATTCACCCCTCCACTTT	CASSEENNSPLHF
few	14	NA	TRBV11-3	TRBJ2-2	TGTGCCAGCAGGGAGGACTTCAACACCGGGGAGCTGTTTTTT	CASREDFNTGELFF
NA	11	NA	TRBV2	TRBJ2-7	TGTGCCAGCAGTGAACCGATCGCGCTGTACTTC	CASSEPIALYF
NA	16	TRBD1	TRBV29-1	TRBJ2-4	TGCAGTGTTGATATTCCTCTGGGCAGGGGGAAAAACATTCAGTACTTC	CSVDIPLGRGKNIQYF
few	15	NA	TRBV5-1	TRBJ1-1	TGCGCCAGCAGCTTGGAAGGCAGCTCTGGCGGTGAAGCTTTCTTT	CASSLEGSSGGEAFF
NA	18	TRBD2	TRBV5-1	TRBJ2-7	TGCGCCAGCAGCTTGGCTCCCGGCGGGACTAGCGGGGGGAACGAGCAGTACTTC	CASSLAPGGTSGGNEQYF
NA	13	NA	TRBV7-2	TRBJ1-2	TGTGCCAGCAGCTTAGCCGAGGTATATGGCTACACCTTC	CASSLAEVYGYTF
NA	13	NA	TRBV6-4	TRBJ2-5	TGTGCCAGCTGTATGGGTCTACAGGGGACCCAGTACTTC	CASCMGLQGTQYF
NA	12	NA	TRBV28	TRBJ2-7	TGTACCAGCAGTTTACTCTCCTACGAGCAGTACTTC	CTSSLLSYEQYF
NA	16	TRBD2	TRBV7-2	TRBJ2-7	TGTGCCAGCAGCAATCAACTAGCGGACTACTCCTACGAGCAGTACTTC	CASSNQLADYSYEQYF